Below, 27 T cell receptor beta chains from the same sample are listed, as sequenced in a study of T-cell memory formation after mild COVID-19. TCRdb used MiXCR to reprocess the 5' RACE reads, holding one entry per CDR3 protein. The repertoire holds 55,000 to 80,000 distinct CDR3 sequences, with over 8.5% as singletons. Sequenced input: PBMCs or a T cell subset sorted from them (not recorded which). Receptors originate from a man between 18 and 35 years old who had mild COVID-19 (a few samples of this study predate the infection). Cell type and time point are not known.

This clonotype was recorded a few times. The V call is TRBV12-3 or TRBV12-4, the J call TRBJ1-1, with D uncertain. The CDR3 covers 13 residues. Between the trimmed V and J ends, which lost 6 bases and 1 base, there was a span of 9 bases. Written as DNA, the CDR3 is TGTGCCAGCAGCGCCTCAGCGAACACTGAAGCTTTCTTT. This gives the protein CASSASANTEAFF.

This clonotype was seen more than once but under ten times. The genes are TRBV20-1 and TRBJ1-2; D gene uncertain. The CDR3 consists of 13 residues. V was shortened by 3 bases and J by 4 bases, with 12 bases between the two germline ends. The germline V gene encodes CDR1 DFQATT and CDR2 SNEGSKA (reference sequence). CDR3 protein: CSARSSVFYGYTF. The CDR3 region has the DNA TGCAGTGCTAGGTCTTCAGTGTTCTATGGCTACACCTTC.

This clonotype showed up just a few times. CDR3 sequence reads: CASRGSGETQYF. CDR3 sequence (DNA): TGTGCCAGCAGGGGATCTGGGGAGACCCAGTACTTC. V gene TRBV3-1 combines with J gene TRBJ2-5; D call uncertain. Germline CDR1 LGHDT, CDR2 YNNKEL (reference sequence). Trimming pared 6 bases from V and 5 bases from J, leaving 10 bases between. The CDR3 sequence is 12 residues long.

By sample fraction, this clonotype is medium-sized (0.01 to 0.1%). In nucleotides, the CDR3 is TGCGCCAGCAGCTTGGATCCGAGCTCCTACGAGCAGTACGTC. Amino acids: CASSLDPSSYEQYV. The chain is built from TRBV5-1 and TRBJ2-7; D unclear. The CDR3 runs 14 residues. Germline CDR1 and CDR2: SGHRS and YFSETQ. V was cut by 0 bases and J by 0 bases, with 7 bases left in between.

This clonotype was seen a few times. The gene calls are TRBV20-1 and TRBJ2-1; 10 bases fit TRBD2. This CDR3 spans 18 amino acids. CDR1 is DFQATT and CDR2 is SNEGSKA in the germline V gene (reference sequence). V shed 5 bases and J 1 base; nucleotides not matched to a gene: 14. The CDR3 bases are TGCAGTGCTCCGCTAGCGGGAGCTGCTGGGATGTCCTACAATGAGCAGTTCTTC. Its protein is CSAPLAGAAGMSYNEQFF.

This clonotype was detected many times. V is TRBV5-1 and J is TRBJ2-5; perhaps TRBD1 as D (5 bases). Germline V CDR1 and CDR2: SGHRS, YFSETQ. V was cut by 3 bases and J by 7 bases, with 16 bases left in between. The CDR3 consists of 14 residues. The CDR3: CASSSGVGLVTQYF. The DNA of the CDR3 is TGCGCCAGCAGCTCTGGAGTGGGGCTTGTGACCCAGTACTTC. Combining the CDR3 with reference TRBV5-1 and TRBJ2-5 gives the whole variable domain KAGVTQTPRYLIKTRGQQVTLSCSPISGHRSVSWYQQTPGQGLQFLFEYFSETQRNKGNFPGRFSGRQFSNSRSEMNVSTLELGDSALYLCASSSGVGLVTQYFGPGTRLLVL.

This clonotype turned up a few times. The V call is TRBV6-5, the J call TRBJ1-1, with no clear D. Between the trimmed V and J ends, which lost 0 bases and 3 bases, there was a span of 8 bases. This CDR3 has 14 residues. Germline lookup yields CDR1 MNHEY and CDR2 SVGAGI. CDR3 sequence: CASSYSRIYTEAFF. Written as DNA, the CDR3 is TGTGCCAGCAGTTACTCCAGGATATACACTGAAGCTTTCTTT.

This chain links TRBV28 with TRBJ1-3; possible D gene TRBD1, 5 bases. The germline gives CDR1 MDHEN, CDR2 SYDVKM. The V end was cut by 7 bases, the J end by 3 bases, with 13 bases between. The CDR3 covers 14 residues. In DNA, the CDR3 is TGTGCCAGCACCCCGGGGCAAGATGGAAACACCATATATTTT. This sequence encodes CASTPGQDGNTIYF.

The chain joins TRBV5-1 to TRBJ1-4; 7 bases align to TRBD1. V lost 0 bases, J lost 4 bases, and 6 bases stayed unmatched. The CDR3 is 16 amino acids. Germline V gives CDR1 SGHRS, CDR2 YFSETQ. The CDR3 DNA sequence: TGCGCCAGCAGCTTGGAGCCCCCAGGGGGTAATGAAAAACTGTTTTTT. Translated: CASSLEPPGGNEKLFF.

The chain links TRBV5-1 to TRBJ2-1, with 7 bases aligning to TRBD2. With 0 bases clipped from V and 9 bases from J, the junction kept 9 bases outside the gene matches. The germline V gene encodes CDR1 SGHRS and CDR2 YFSETQ. The CDR3 covers 15 residues. This chain's CDR3 is CASSLVPGLRSEQFF. CDR3 DNA sequence: TGCGCCAGCAGCTTGGTCCCGGGACTAAGGAGTGAGCAGTTCTTC. Combining the CDR3 with reference TRBV5-1 and TRBJ2-1 gives the whole variable domain KAGVTQTPRYLIKTRGQQVTLSCSPISGHRSVSWYQQTPGQGLQFLFEYFSETQRNKGNFPGRFSGRQFSNSRSEMNVSTLELGDSALYLCASSLVPGLRSEQFFGPGTRLTVL.

This clonotype was observed a few times. The J gene is TRBJ2-5, the V gene TRBV2; the D is unclear. V lost 2 bases, J lost 1 base, and 11 bases lay in between. CDR1 SNHLY and CDR2 FYNNEI come from the germline V gene. The CDR3 contains 15 residues. In DNA form, the CDR3 reads TGTGCCAGCAGTGAACTGAGGACCACCCAAGAGACCCAGTACTTC. This translates into CASSELRTTQETQYF. The full variable domain, its missing parts supplied by reference TRBV2 and TRBJ2-5, is EPEVTQTPSHQVTQMGQEVILRCVPISNHLYFYWYRQILGQKVEFLVSFYNNEISEKSEIFDDQFSVERPDGSNFTLKIRSTKLEDSAMYFCASSELRTTQETQYFGPGTRLLVL.

This clonotype was observed once. The V call is TRBV7-2, the J call TRBJ1-4; TRBD1 aligns across 8 bases. Trimming took 3 bases from V and 5 from J; bases not matched to a gene: 2. There are 14 residues in the CDR3. Germline V gene data show CDR1 as SGHTA and CDR2 as FQGNSA. CDR3 in amino acids: CASSFTGGNEKLFF. The CDR3 DNA follows: TGTGCCAGCAGCTTCACAGGGGGAAATGAAAAACTGTTTTTT.

This clonotype was recorded a few times. CDR3 nucleotide sequence: TGTGCCAGCAGCCCAGGGAGTAGAGAGACCCAGTACTTC. Amino acid sequence: CASSPGSRETQYF. The chain couples TRBV7-2 to TRBJ2-5; perhaps D is TRBD1 or TRBD2 (5 bases each). The CDR3 sequence is 13 residues long. Germline V CDR1 and CDR2: SGHTA, FQGNSA. The ends were cut back, 5 bases at V and 4 bases at J, with 11 bases in the middle.

In its sample, this clonotype was seen many times. The chain recombines TRBV7-8 with TRBJ2-5; 8 bases fit TRBD1. The V gene's germline CDR1 is SGHVS and CDR2 FQNEAQ. With V trimmed by 5 bases and J by 5 bases, 7 bases remained unmatched. The CDR3 is made up of 14 amino acids. This chain's CDR3 is CASSMWTGLETQYF. The CDR3 DNA sequence: TGTGCCAGCAGCATGTGGACAGGGCTGGAGACCCAGTACTTC. Based on the CDR3 plus reference TRBV7-8 and TRBJ2-5, the full variable domain is GAGVSQSPRYKVAKRGQDVALRCDPISGHVSLFWYQQALGQGPEFLTYFQNEAQLDKSGLPSDRFFAERPEGSVSTLKIQRTQQEDSAVYLCASSMWTGLETQYFGPGTRLLVL.

The count of this clonotype is one. V is TRBV18 and J is TRBJ1-5; D is unresolved. Germline CDR1 is KGHSH and CDR2 is LQKENI. Deletions cut 6 bases from V and 4 bases from J, with 16 bases between. CDR3 size: 15 residues. In nucleotides, the CDR3 is TGTGCCAGCTCCGCCGGGAAAGGGTGGAATCAGCCCCAGCATTTT. It is translated as CASSAGKGWNQPQHF.

This clonotype was seen a handful of times. The rearrangement uses TRBV7-2 and TRBJ1-5, with D uncertain. Germline assignment: CDR1 SGHTA and CDR2 FQGNSA. This CDR3 has 15 amino acids. V was shortened by 5 bases and J by 1 base, with 12 bases between the two germline ends. The CDR3 region is CASSRQSGSNQPQHF. CDR3 nucleotide sequence: TGTGCCAGCAGCCGCCAAAGCGGGAGCAATCAGCCCCAGCATTTT.

The chain recombines TRBV7-8 with TRBJ2-7; 11 bases fit TRBD2. Looked up from germline, CDR1 is SGHVS and CDR2 is FQNEAQ. This CDR3 has 16 residues. J lost 3 bases, V lost 1 base, and 5 bases had no gene match. CDR3 protein: CASSLEGLAGGYEQYF. Written as DNA, the CDR3 is TGTGCCAGCAGCTTAGAAGGCCTAGCGGGAGGCTACGAGCAGTACTTC.

The chain couples TRBV7-2 to TRBJ2-1, with TRBD2 identical over 10 bases. Germline V gene sequence: CDR1 SGHTA, CDR2 FQGNSA. This CDR3 has 14 amino acids. Trimming removed 5 bases from V and 6 bases from J; junction bases left unmatched: 4. The CDR3 nucleotides read TGTGCCAGCAGCAAGGGACTAGCGTTCAATGAGCAGTTCTTC. It yields the protein CASSKGLAFNEQFF.

The genes are TRBV20-1 and TRBJ2-7, with D possibly TRBD2 on 5 matching bases. V was cut by 0 bases and J by 6 bases, with 27 bases left in between. This CDR3 has 18 residues. Germline V gives CDR1 DFQATT, CDR2 SNEGSKA (reference sequence). The CDR3 here is CSARDRSEVRRGSGEQYF. The CDR3 DNA sequence: TGCAGTGCTAGAGATCGGTCGGAGGTGAGGAGAGGTTCCGGCGAGCAGTACTTC.

This clonotype was picked up many times. V usage is TRBV7-2 and J usage is TRBJ2-7, with 8 bases that match TRBD1. The junction had 9 bases not matched to a gene; V was cut back by 4 bases and J by 1 base. CDR3 length: 16 amino acids. Germline V gene lookup returns CDR1 SGHTA and CDR2 FQGNSA. The CDR3 loop reads CASSSPDREFSYEQYF. The DNA for the CDR3 is TGTGCCAGCAGCTCCCCGGACAGGGAATTTTCCTACGAGCAGTACTTC.

This clonotype was detected many times. The chain joins TRBV6-2 or TRBV6-3 to TRBJ2-1; TRBD2 matches at 8 bases. This CDR3 has 14 residues. J was trimmed by 9 bases and V by 6 bases; bases with no gene match: 10. CDR1 is MNHEY and CDR2 is SVGEGT in the germline V gene. The CDR3 sequence is CASRKTGGPGEQFF. As DNA, the CDR3 is TGTGCCAGCAGAAAAACGGGGGGGCCGGGTGAGCAGTTCTTC.

The chain couples TRBV12-3 or TRBV12-4 to TRBJ1-1; D unresolved. CDR3 size: 13 residues. V gave up 2 bases and J gave up 1 base, with 5 bases separating them. This CDR3 is CASSLHANTEAFF. The CDR3, as DNA: TGTGCCAGCAGTTTACACGCGAACACTGAAGCTTTCTTT.

This clonotype occurred many times. The chain has TRBV4-2 and TRBJ2-3; D is possibly TRBD1 (5 bases). The V gene lost 4 bases and the J gene lost 1 base, with 12 bases spanning the gap. The length of the CDR3 is 15 residues. The germline V gene encodes CDR1 LGHNA and CDR2 YNFKEQ. CDR3 coding DNA: TGTGCCAGCAGCCCTAAAGAACAGGGCACAGATACGCAGTATTTT. It is translated as CASSPKEQGTDTQYF.

This clonotype turned up a few times. The chain combines TRBV5-1 with TRBJ1-5, with 8 positions matching TRBD1. Germline trimming cut 4 bases from V and 0 bases from J; bases unmatched to any gene: 9. In germline, CDR1 is SGHRS, CDR2 YFSETQ. The CDR3 extends over 17 amino acids. The CDR3 coding sequence is TGCGCCAGCAGCCCCGGGACAGGAGATTATAGCAATCAGCCCCAGCATTTT. Protein sequence: CASSPGTGDYSNQPQHF.

This clonotype was seen ten or more times. The rearrangement links TRBV12-3 or TRBV12-4 to TRBJ2-1, with 12 bases that match TRBD2. V dropped 6 bases and J dropped 5; count of bases not matched to a gene: 5. This CDR3 contains 15 residues. The CDR3 reads CASSPTSGGNNEQFF. The CDR3 nucleotides are TGTGCCAGCAGCCCGACTAGCGGGGGAAACAATGAGCAGTTCTTC.

Many counts were recorded for this clonotype. The rearrangement joins TRBV4-3 to TRBJ2-1; 9 nucleotides line up with TRBD2. Germline V lookup: CDR1 LGHNA, CDR2 YSLEER. The CDR3 extends over 16 amino acids. Losses at the gene ends were 0 bases for V and 6 bases for J; bases not matched to a gene: 6. CDR3 DNA: TGCGCCAGCAGCCAAGATTTGCGGGGGGGCCGCAATGAGCAGTTCTTC. Encoded protein: CASSQDLRGGRNEQFF.

There are many counts of this clonotype. This rearrangement joins TRBV4-3 to TRBJ2-7; 7 bases are a match to TRBD1. The CDR3 is 15 amino acids. Unmatched junction bases numbered 10, after V lost 6 bases and J lost 2 bases. Per germline, CDR1 LGHNA and CDR2 YSLEER. CDR3 in amino acids: CASSQPGQRPYEQYV. The CDR3 DNA sequence: TGCGCCAGCAGTCAGCCGGGACAGCGACCCTACGAGCAGTACGTC.